A selection of T cell receptor beta chains follows, all from one sample in a study of T cell repertoires in cytomegalovirus infection. Using its own MiXCR run on the reads, TCRdb lists one record per CDR3 protein. The sample lists some 440,000 distinct CDR3 sequences, 31% occurring once. The sample consisted of PBMCs. Receptors were obtained from a human donor in good health (CMV status not recorded). Some clones in this sample may be carry-over from other donors' samples. CDR3s include the opening cysteine and the closing phenylalanine or tryptophan. A D gene is named only where the DNA matches it firmly. For some rows the clone size is stated as once, few or many, or as a class when expanded; others skip it.

V gene	clone size	D gene	CDR3 length	J gene	CDR3 DNA	CDR3 protein
TRBV7-2	few	-	11	TRBJ1-6	TGTGCCAGCACCCTGAATTCACCCCTCCACTTT	CASTLNSPLHF
TRBV7-2	few	TRBD2	17	TRBJ2-3	TGTGCCAGCAGCCAAGACGTAGCGGGGGTCGGCACAGATACGCAGTATTTT	CASSQDVAGVGTDTQYF
TRBV28	-	-	12	TRBJ1-2	TGTGCCAGCGGCCCCCCGGCCTATGGCTACACCTTC	CASGPPAYGYTF
TRBV20-1	few	TRBD1	14	TRBJ2-1	TGCAGTGGCCGCTCGACAGGGACGTACAATGAGCAGTTCTTC	CSGRSTGTYNEQFF
TRBV12-3/TRBV12-4	few	-	13	TRBJ1-5	TGTGCCAGCAGTCCTCGTCCCGGCCAGCCCCAGCATTTT	CASSPRPGQPQHF
TRBV7-2	-	-	14	TRBJ1-2	TGTGTCAGCAGAGTATACGATAGCCGCTATGGCTACACCTTC	CVSRVYDSRYGYTF
TRBV6-2/TRBV6-3	-	-	16	TRBJ1-4	TGTGCCAGCAGTTACTCGAGCGACAGCCTTAATGAAAAACTGTTTTTT	CASSYSSDSLNEKLFF
TRBV5-4	-	-	11	TRBJ2-1	TGTGCCAGCAGCTGGAACAGGGAGCAGTTCTTC	CASSWNREQFF
TRBV7-7	few	TRBD2	15	TRBJ2-1	TGTGCCAGCAGCACGGGGCGGGGGGCAGGCAATGAGCAGTTCTTC	CASSTGRGAGNEQFF
TRBV7-2	many	-	14	TRBJ1-5	TGTGCCAGCAGCCATCAGGGGAGCAATCAGCCCCAGCATTTT	CASSHQGSNQPQHF
TRBV29-1	-	-	14	TRBJ2-7	TGCAGCGCACTGGGGGACACCACCCGCTACGAGCAGTACTTC	CSALGDTTRYEQYF
TRBV6-2/TRBV6-3	-	TRBD1	17	TRBJ1-6	TGTGCCAGCAGTTACGGTACGGGGGACAGCTATAATTCACCCCTCCACTTT	CASSYGTGDSYNSPLHF
TRBV6-2/TRBV6-3	-	-	14	TRBJ1-2	TGTGCCAGCAGTTCCTACAGGGAAGGCTATGGCTACACCTTC	CASSSYREGYGYTF
TRBV7-9	-	-	13	TRBJ1-1	TGTGCCAGCAACCGTATAGAAAACACTGAAGCTTTCTTT	CASNRIENTEAFF
TRBV10-3	-	-	11	TRBJ1-1	TGTGCCACCGGGCCGGGGACTGAAGCTTTCTTT	CATGPGTEAFF
TRBV20-1	few	TRBD1	15	TRBJ2-3	TGCAGTGCACCGCGACCGGGACAGGGAACAGATACGCAGTATTTT	CSAPRPGQGTDTQYF
TRBV7-6	many	-	16	TRBJ2-1	TGTGCCAGCAGCTTGCCGGGGACGGACGCCTACAATGAGCAGTTCTTC	CASSLPGTDAYNEQFF
TRBV4-1	few	-	13	TRBJ1-5	TGCGCCAGCAGCCAAGCGGGGAATCAGCCCCAGCATTTT	CASSQAGNQPQHF
TRBV6-5	-	-	15	TRBJ1-2	TGTGCCAGCAGACGTACCGGGACGAAATATTATGGCTACACCTTC	CASRRTGTKYYGYTF
TRBV4-2	-	TRBD2	17	TRBJ2-1	TGTGCCAGCAGCCAAGATGGGACTAGCGGGTCTTACAATGAGCAGTTCTTC	CASSQDGTSGSYNEQFF
TRBV4-1	-	-	15	TRBJ2-1	TGCGCCAGCAGCCAAGCGTGGACACGCTACAATGAGCAGTTCTTC	CASSQAWTRYNEQFF
TRBV7-2	many	TRBD1	15	TRBJ1-2	TGTGCCAGCAGCCCCCGACAGGGGGCTTACTATGGCTACACCTTC	CASSPRQGAYYGYTF
TRBV4-1	-	-	19	TRBJ1-1	TGCTCCAGCAGCCAAGGCGGCGGGTGGTCACCTAACGTTAACACTGAAGATTTCTTT	CSSSQGGGWSPNVNTEDFF
TRBV7-9	many	-	16	TRBJ2-3	TGTGCCAGCAGCCCCCGGCCCCTCGGAGGGACAGATACGCAGTATTTT	CASSPRPLGGTDTQYF
TRBV6-1	-	-	15	TRBJ2-7	TGTGCCAGCAGGACACAGGGAATGAGCTCCTACGAGCAGTACTTC	CASRTQGMSSYEQYF
TRBV7-9	many	-	13	TRBJ2-3	TGTGCCAGCAGCTCGGCTCGCACAGATACGCAGTATTTT	CASSSARTDTQYF
TRBV7-9	-	TRBD1	16	TRBJ1-1	TGTGCCAGCAGCTTTCCTATAACAGGGGGAAGGACTGAAGCTTTCTTT	CASSFPITGGRTEAFF
TRBV12-3/TRBV12-4	few	-	16	TRBJ1-3	TGTGCCAGCAGACGCGCCCTCCGGGACGCCGGAAACACCATATATTTT	CASRRALRDAGNTIYF
TRBV2	few	-	16	TRBJ1-1	TGTGCCAGCAGTGTCGTTTGGGGGTTCCCGAACACTGAAGCTTTCTTT	CASSVVWGFPNTEAFF
TRBV7-9	many	TRBD1	16	TRBJ1-2	TGTGCCAGCAGAAGGGGGACAGGGGGCAGTAACTATGGCTACACCTTC	CASRRGTGGSNYGYTF
TRBV18	-	-	16	TRBJ1-5	TGTGCCAGCTCACCACGTACTACTTCCCGGGATCAGCCCCAGCATTTT	CASSPRTTSRDQPQHF
TRBV7-9	many	-	15	TRBJ2-3	TGTGCCAGCAGCTTGAGGACTACCAGCACAGATACGCAGTATTTT	CASSLRTTSTDTQYF
TRBV28	-	-	12	TRBJ1-2	TGTGCCAGCAGTTCAGGGGTTTATGGCTACACCTTC	CASSSGVYGYTF
TRBV5-6	-	-	13	TRBJ1-2	TGTGCCAGCAGCTTTTGGGGGGCGGCAGGCTACACCTTC	CASSFWGAAGYTF
TRBV6-1	-	-	15	TRBJ1-5	TGTGCCAGCAGCCAAAGGGAGGATAGCAATCAGCCCCAGCATTTT	CASSQREDSNQPQHF
TRBV11-2	few	-	14	TRBJ2-3	TGTGCCAGCAGCTTAGATTACAGAACAGATACGCAGTATTTT	CASSLDYRTDTQYF
TRBV12-3/TRBV12-4	-	-	17	TRBJ1-6	TGTGCCAGCAGGGGGGGAGCGCCTAGTCGCCATAATTCACCCCTCCACTTT	CASRGGAPSRHNSPLHF
TRBV12-5	-	-	16	TRBJ2-2	TGTGCTAGTGGTTTGGTCTCTGTCGGATACACCGGGGAGCTGTTTTTT	CASGLVSVGYTGELFF
TRBV7-2	few	TRBD1	15	TRBJ1-2	TGTGCCAGCAGCTTACCCACAGGGGGCGACTATGGCTACACCTTC	CASSLPTGGDYGYTF
TRBV28	-	TRBD1	17	TRBJ1-2	TGTGCCAGCAGTTTATCGCCTCCGGGACAGGGGTTCCATGGCTACACCTTC	CASSLSPPGQGFHGYTF
TRBV6-1	many	TRBD1	14	TRBJ2-4	TGTGCCAGTGGACAGGGGGTCGCCAAAAACATTCAGTACTTC	CASGQGVAKNIQYF
TRBV2	-	-	16	TRBJ1-6	TGTGCCAGCAGTGAAATACGCCTAAGTCCGAATTCACCCCTCCACTTT	CASSEIRLSPNSPLHF
TRBV7-8	few	-	16	TRBJ2-4	TGTGCCAGCAGCTTAAATCAGGGGTTGCTGGAAAACATTCAGTACTTC	CASSLNQGLLENIQYF
TRBV29-1	-	TRBD2	18	TRBJ2-4	TGCAGCGTTGCCGGGACTAGCGGGGGGGCTCTAGCCAAAAACATTCAGTACTTC	CSVAGTSGGALAKNIQYF
TRBV7-2	many	-	16	TRBJ1-2	TGTGCCAGCAGCTTAACGCCTTGGGGGGGTAACTATGGCTACACCTTC	CASSLTPWGGNYGYTF
TRBV6-1	few	TRBD1	16	TRBJ2-5	TGTGCCAGCAGCCCCTTGGACAGGGGGATACAGGAGACCCAGTACTTC	CASSPLDRGIQETQYF
TRBV10-3	few	-	16	TRBJ1-2	TGTGCCATCAGTGAGCCGAGTGTGGGGCGGAACTATGGCTACACCTTC	CAISEPSVGRNYGYTF
TRBV7-8	many	TRBD1	14	TRBJ1-2	TGTGCCAGCAGCCCCCCCCGACAGGGGGATGGCTACACCTTC	CASSPPRQGDGYTF
TRBV7-9	few	TRBD1	16	TRBJ1-5	TGTGCCAGCAGCTTCGACAGGGGAGGAAACAATCAGCCCCAGCATTTT	CASSFDRGGNNQPQHF
TRBV6-6	-	TRBD2	19	TRBJ2-4	TGTGCCAGCAGTTACTCCGGGACTAGCGGGGCGGAGGGCAAAAACATTCAGTACTTC	CASSYSGTSGAEGKNIQYF
TRBV12-3/TRBV12-4	many	-	13	TRBJ2-1	TGTGCCAGCAGACCCCTGTCCTACAATGAGCAGTTCTTC	CASRPLSYNEQFF
TRBV5-1	-	-	15	TRBJ2-3	TGCGCCAGCAGCTTTCAGGGCAGAAGCACAGATACGCAGTATTTT	CASSFQGRSTDTQYF
TRBV6-1	few	-	13	TRBJ1-6	TGTGCCAGCAGCGGGACTTCTCGTCCACCCCTCCACTTT	CASSGTSRPPLHF
TRBV12-3/TRBV12-4	many	-	15	TRBJ1-1	TGTGCCAGCAGTTTACGGGGACCTCCGAACACTGAAGCTTTCTTT	CASSLRGPPNTEAFF
TRBV11-2	-	-	14	TRBJ2-1	TGTGCCAGCAGCTCAGAAGGATCCGAGTGTGAGCAGTTCTTC	CASSSEGSECEQFF
TRBV3-1	-	-	15	TRBJ2-7	TGTGCCAGCAGCCTCTTCTCCGGACAGCTCTACGAGCAGTACTTC	CASSLFSGQLYEQYF